This passage covers 29 T cell receptor beta chains from one sample sequenced in a study of blood T cell repertoires in COVID-19 (dated by TCRdb to about 2020). The library was produced with the immunoSEQ multiplex PCR assay. In its TCRdb copy, this immuneACCESS table keeps in-frame sequences only and misses some clones. Where compared with another copy, unresolved V genes explain less than half of these, and the others have no known cause. Here the sample has 95,000 to 100,000 clones; around 80% occur a single time. About 24% of the sample lies in the top ten. Material for sequencing was peripheral blood. The origin of the receptors is a human donor in a cohort sampled during active COVID-19.

V usage is TRBV9 and J usage is TRBJ2-2; 10 bases align to TRBD2. Looked up from germline, CDR1 is SGDLS and CDR2 is YYNGEE. Germline trimming cut 1 base from V and 3 bases from J; bases unmatched to any gene: 9. The CDR3 runs to 18 residues. For the CDR3, the DNA is TGTGCCAGCAGCGTATTTACCGGGACTAGCGTATACACCGGGGAGCTGTTTTTT. The encoded protein is CASSVFTGTSVYTGELFF.

The V gene is TRBV24-1, the J gene TRBJ1-3; TRBD1 agrees at 10 bases. The trim removed 3 bases at V and 2 bases at J, leaving 9 bases unmatched. The length of the CDR3 is 18 residues. CDR1 and CDR2 from the germline V gene are KGHDR and SFDVKD. CDR3 protein: CATSDAPAGTGAGNTIYF. CDR3 bases: TGTGCCACCAGTGATGCCCCCGCCGGGACAGGGGCTGGAAACACCATATATTTT.

The genes are TRBV10-3 and TRBJ2-7, with 8 nucleotides matching TRBD1. Germline trimming cut 7 bases from V and 3 bases from J; bases unmatched to any gene: 8. Per the germline V gene, CDR1 is ENHRY and CDR2 is SYGVKD. The CDR3 consists of 14 residues. In nucleotides, the CDR3 is TGTGCCATCAAATTTGGACAGGGCGGCTACGAGCAGTACTTC. This sequence encodes CAIKFGQGGYEQYF.

This clone showed up just a few times. The chain joins TRBV4-3 to TRBJ1-1; a possible D gene is TRBD1 (5 bases). V shed 0 bases and J shed 10 bases, with 18 bases lying between them. The CDR3 consists of 15 residues. Per the germline V gene, CDR1 is LGHNA and CDR2 is YSLEER. In DNA form, the CDR3 reads TGCGCCAGCAGCCAAGATGAGACAGTGCAAGAAGTAGCTTTCTTT. It yields the protein CASSQDETVQEVAFF.

V usage is TRBV18 and J usage is TRBJ1-1; TRBD1 matches at 7 bases. The CDR3 loop spans 16 amino acids. The trim removed 6 bases at V and 2 bases at J, leaving 12 bases unmatched. Germline V gene lookup returns CDR1 KGHSH and CDR2 LQKENI. As DNA, the CDR3 is TGTGCCAGCTCTTCAGACAGGGTTATTGGAAACACTGAAGCTTTCTTT. It translates to CASSSDRVIGNTEAFF.

The gene calls are TRBV14 and TRBJ2-1, with a possible D match to TRBD1 (6 bases). There are 16 residues in the CDR3. V dropped 2 bases and J dropped 9 bases, with 20 bases sitting between them. Germline V gene lookup returns CDR1 SGHDN and CDR2 FVKESK. This chain's CDR3 is CASSQLTGGPTIEQFF. In DNA form, the CDR3 reads TGTGCCAGCAGCCAACTAACTGGGGGCCCCACTATTGAGCAGTTCTTC.

This CDR3 reads CASSLEGTGGTGYGYTF. The CDR3 region has the DNA TGTGCCAGCAGCTTAGAGGGGACAGGGGGAACAGGCTATGGCTACACCTTC. This chain uses TRBV7-2 with TRBJ1-2; TRBD1 aligns across 11 bases. The length of the CDR3 is 17 residues. Losses at the gene ends were 1 base for V and 4 bases for J; bases not matched to a gene: 8. Germline V CDR1 and CDR2: SGHTA, FQGNSA. The full variable domain, rest sourced from reference TRBV7-2 and TRBJ1-2, is GAGVSQSPSNKVTEKGKDVELRCDPISGHTALYWYRQSLGQGLEFLIYFQGNSAPDKSGLPSDRFSAERTGGSVSTLTIQRTQQEDSAVYLCASSLEGTGGTGYGYTFGSGTRLTVV.

CDR3 sequence: CASSQGAGQPQHF. The DNA for the CDR3 is TGTGCCAGCTCACAGGGGGCGGGACAGCCCCAGCATTTT. The J gene is TRBJ1-5, the V gene TRBV18; 7 nucleotides match TRBD1. Germline lookup yields CDR1 KGHSH and CDR2 LQKENI. This CDR3 is 13 amino acids long. The V gene end was trimmed by 4 bases and the J gene end by 7 bases; junction bases not matched to a gene: 4.

J is TRBJ1-2 and V is TRBV5-1; D is unclear. V was trimmed by 2 bases and J by 3 bases, leaving 23 bases between them. Germline V gene lookup returns CDR1 SGHRS and CDR2 YFSETQ. The CDR3 runs to 18 residues. CDR3 region: CASSFAQRLGPDYYGYTF. The CDR3 bases are TGCGCCAGCAGCTTCGCCCAGCGGCTGGGTCCCGACTACTATGGCTACACCTTC.

This clone was recorded once. The rearrangement uses TRBV2 and TRBJ1-1, with 8 bases aligning to TRBD1. This CDR3 has 13 residues. V lost 4 bases and J lost 4; bases outside the gene matches: 2. Germline V gene sequence: CDR1 SNHLY, CDR2 FYNNEI. CDR3 region: CASSGQGTTEAFF. CDR3 in DNA: TGTGCCAGCAGTGGACAGGGGACCACTGAAGCTTTCTTT.

This chain connects TRBV2 to TRBJ2-5; D uncertain. The V gene lost 2 bases and the J gene lost 1 base, with 11 bases spanning the gap. The germline gives CDR1 SNHLY, CDR2 FYNNEI. The CDR3 is 15 amino acids. The CDR3 bases are TGTGCCAGCAGTGAACAGGTTCCCTTCCAAGAGACCCAGTACTTC. This sequence encodes CASSEQVPFQETQYF.

This clone showed up just once. This chain joins TRBV3-1 (or the pseudogene TRBV3-2) and TRBJ2-4; TRBD2 matches at 10 bases. The V gene's germline CDR1 is LGHDT and CDR2 YNNKEL (reference sequence). J lost 6 bases, V lost 0 bases, and 8 bases had no gene match. There are 17 residues in the CDR3. The CDR3 loop is CASSQDLPSGSGNIQYF. In DNA, the CDR3 is TGTGCCAGCAGCCAAGATTTGCCTAGCGGGAGTGGAAACATTCAGTACTTC.

V and J are TRBV27 and TRBJ2-1; TRBD2 agrees at 15 bases. After removal of 3 bases from V and 0 bases from J, the junction contained 9 bases not matched to a gene. The CDR3 is 20 amino acids. CDR1 MNHEY and CDR2 SMNVEV come from the germline V gene (reference sequence). The CDR3 DNA follows: TGTGCCAGCAGTTTGAGCTGGGCGGGACTAGCGGGAGGCTCCTACAATGAGCAGTTCTTC. Translating gives CASSLSWAGLAGGSYNEQFF.

About this clone: One end of the junction fails to match germline, which may point to a read error. The V and J genes are TRBV7-7 and TRBJ2-2; 7 bases agree with TRBD1. The CDR3 is 15 amino acids. Germline V gene sequence: CDR1 SSHAT, CDR2 FNYEAQ (reference sequence). This CDR3 is CASSLGGSNTGELFF. CDR3 DNA: TGTGCTAGCAGCTTAGGGGGCTCGAACACCGGGGAGCTGTTTTTT.

The chain combines TRBV27 with TRBJ1-2, with D possibly TRBD1 on 5 matching bases. Trimming took 4 bases from V and 4 from J, leaving 13 bases between them. CDR1 and CDR2 (germline): MNHEY, SMNVEV (reference sequence). There are 14 residues in the CDR3. CDR3 DNA sequence: TGTGCCAGCAGTTCAACAGGCTCTCCCTATGGCTACACCTTC. Protein product: CASSSTGSPYGYTF.

V is TRBV6-5 and J is TRBJ1-2; D not resolved. This CDR3 region has 13 residues. Germline CDR1 and CDR2: MNHEY and SVGAGI. V lost 7 bases to trimming and J lost 0 bases, with 9 bases between them. Written as DNA, the CDR3 is TGTGCCAGCACCCAGTTTGCTAACTATGGCTACACCTTC. Its translation: CASTQFANYGYTF.

J is TRBJ2-3 and V is TRBV11-3, with TRBD1 matching over 11 bases. J was trimmed by 4 bases and V by 1 base; bases with no gene match: 1. The germline CDR1 and CDR2 sequences are SGHNT and YENEEA. The CDR3 length is 15 residues. CDR3 protein: CASSLGTGGSDTQYF. CDR3 nucleotides: TGTGCCAGCAGCTTAGGGACAGGGGGCTCAGATACGCAGTATTTT.

In its sample, this clone was seen once. The chain uses TRBV28 and TRBJ2-5; D is perhaps TRBD1 (5 bases). The CDR3 runs to 14 residues. Per the germline V gene, CDR1 is MDHEN and CDR2 is SYDVKM. The ends were cut back, 2 bases at V and 2 bases at J, with 9 bases in the middle. The DNA for the CDR3 is TGTGCCAGCAGTTTACCTGGGGCGCAAGAGACCCAGTACTTC. This sequence encodes CASSLPGAQETQYF.

The gene calls are TRBV28 and TRBJ1-1, with D unclear. The CDR3 is made up of 12 amino acids. Trimming cost V 2 bases and J 5 bases, with 6 bases left between them. In germline, CDR1 is MDHEN, CDR2 SYDVKM. In nucleotides, the CDR3 is TGTGCCAGCAGTTTAAGAACTACTGAAGCTTTCTTT. This gives the protein CASSLRTTEAFF. The complete variable domain, with remaining parts taken from reference TRBV28 and TRBJ1-1, reads DVKVTQSSRYLVKRTGEKVFLECVQDMDHENMFWYRQDPGLGLRLIYFSYDVKMKEKGDIPEGYSVSREKKERFSLILESASTNQTSMYLCASSLRTTEAFFGQGTRLTVV.

The chain is built from TRBV9 and TRBJ2-2, with 7 positions matching TRBD2. Germline V gives CDR1 SGDLS, CDR2 YYNGEE. The CDR3 is 16 amino acids. V lost 8 bases, J lost 2 bases, and 12 bases stayed unmatched. CDR3 DNA: TGTGCCAGTCATTTTGCCGGGACTACCAACACCGGGGAGCTGTTTTTT. Translation: CASHFAGTTNTGELFF.

This chain connects TRBV19 to TRBJ1-2; tentative D call: TRBD1 (6 bases). The V and J ends lost 6 bases and 5 bases respectively, with 22 bases between them. Germline-derived CDR1 and CDR2 are LNHDA and SQIVND (reference sequence). This CDR3 has 16 residues. DNA for the CDR3: TGTGCCAGTAGCTTAAACAGGGCCCGGGTCCTTTATGGCTACACCTTC. It translates to CASSLNRARVLYGYTF.

The gene calls are TRBV19 and TRBJ1-1, with 8 bases identical to TRBD1. The CDR3 extends over 14 amino acids. The J segment lost 4 bases and the V segment lost 9 bases, leaving 10 bases of the junction unmatched. Looked up from germline, CDR1 is LNHDA and CDR2 is SQIVND (reference sequence). This CDR3 reads CARAPDREGTEAFF. CDR3 DNA: TGTGCCAGGGCCCCGGACAGGGAAGGCACTGAAGCTTTCTTT.

The gene calls are TRBV19 and TRBJ1-2, with D uncertain. V lost 3 bases to trimming and J lost 4 bases, with 12 bases between them. Germline V gene lookup returns CDR1 LNHDA and CDR2 SQIVND (reference sequence). CDR3 length equals 14 residues. CDR3 in amino acids: CASSIYRQVYGYTF. The CDR3 DNA reads as TGTGCCAGTAGTATCTATCGACAAGTCTATGGCTACACCTTC.

This chain connects TRBV7-2 to TRBJ2-3; no reliable D call. The V gene's germline CDR1 is SGHTA and CDR2 FQGNSA. The V gene lost 1 base and the J gene lost 0 bases, with 8 bases spanning the gap. The CDR3 extends over 15 amino acids. DNA for the CDR3: TGTGCCAGCAGCTTAGAGATAGCTAGCACAGATACGCAGTATTTT. This gives the protein CASSLEIASTDTQYF.

The CDR3 sequence: CASSPTRDRPREQYF. The DNA for the CDR3 is TGTGCCAGCTCACCGACGAGGGACAGACCTCGTGAGCAGTACTTC. This sequence joins TRBV18 and TRBJ2-7; TRBD1 agrees at 7 bases. The CDR3 has 15 residues. J gave up 7 bases and V 3 bases, and 12 bases lay outside the gene matches. Germline V gives CDR1 KGHSH, CDR2 LQKENI.

The V and J genes are TRBV28 and TRBJ1-1; 7 positions agree with TRBD1. The germline CDR1 and CDR2 sequences are MDHEN and SYDVKM. The V segment lost 2 bases and the J segment 5 bases; nucleotides outside the gene matches: 8. The CDR3 consists of 15 residues. This chain's CDR3 is CASSLPARGRTEAFF. The DNA of the CDR3 is TGTGCCAGCAGTTTACCGGCCAGGGGGAGGACTGAAGCTTTCTTT.

The chain carries TRBV6-5 and TRBJ1-1; D is perhaps TRBD1 (6 bases). Germline V lookup: CDR1 MNHEY, CDR2 SVGAGI. The CDR3 loop spans 14 amino acids. V gave up 0 bases and J gave up 6 bases, with 11 bases separating them. CDR3: CASSYSQQGSEAFF. The DNA for the CDR3 is TGTGCCAGCAGTTACTCGCAACAGGGATCTGAAGCTTTCTTT.

This sequence joins TRBV4-3 and TRBJ1-3; no firm D call. This CDR3 region has 16 residues. Germline CDR1 and CDR2: LGHNA and YSLEER. V was cut by 2 bases and J by 1 base, with 12 bases left in between. In DNA form, the CDR3 reads TGCGCCAGCAGCCAATGGGCCTTCTTATCTGGAAACACCATATATTTT. Translated, it gives CASSQWAFLSGNTIYF.

The chain couples TRBV4-1 to TRBJ2-5; 11 bases are shared with TRBD1. V shed 1 base and J 3 bases; nucleotides not matched to a gene: 4. The CDR3 extends over 16 amino acids. CDR1 is MGHRA and CDR2 is YSYEKL in the germline V gene. DNA of the CDR3: TGCGCCAGCAGCCAAGTGGGACAGGGGGTAAAAGAGACCCAGTACTTC. Translation: CASSQVGQGVKETQYF.